Below, 23 T cell receptor beta chains from the same sample are listed, as sequenced in a study of shared clonotypes between healthy human individuals. Method: immunoSEQ multiplex PCR; TCRdb's copy keeps in-frame clones and lacks some. The sample lists roughly 2.5 million clones, around nine tenths occurring once. The sequencing input was naive CD4+ T cells sorted from blood. This sample's subset: CD45RA+ positively selected. Receptors originate from a man younger than 30 in good health.

The chain recombines TRBV19 with TRBJ1-4; unclear D gene. This CDR3 has 13 amino acids. V lost 7 bases and J lost 8, with 14 bases in between. Germline V CDR1 and CDR2: LNHDA, SQIVND (reference sequence). CDR3 residues: CASNPGEYEKLFF. In DNA form, the CDR3 reads TGTGCCAGTAATCCCGGCGAGTACGAAAAACTGTTTTTT.

The chain combines TRBV11-3 with TRBJ2-7; TRBD2 aligns across 9 bases. With 6 bases clipped from V and 3 bases from J, the junction kept 9 bases outside the gene matches. Germline V gene data show CDR1 as SGHNT and CDR2 as YENEEA. The CDR3 consists of 15 residues. Here the CDR3 DNA reads TGTGCCAGCAGGTATGGGACTAGCCGGTGCTACGAGCAGTACTTC. The encoded protein is CASRYGTSRCYEQYF.

The chain links TRBV4-3 to TRBJ2-1, with a possible D match to TRBD2 (5 bases). There are 14 residues in the CDR3. V dropped 4 bases and J dropped 5 bases, with 12 bases sitting between them. Looked up from germline, CDR1 is LGHNA and CDR2 is YSLEER. CDR3 in DNA: TGCGCCAGCAGCCGCTCGGGATTAAACAATGAGCAGTTCTTC. Translating it yields CASSRSGLNNEQFF.

This clone appeared once. The rearrangement links TRBV5-6 to TRBJ2-3; D remains ambiguous. The length of the CDR3 is 15 residues. The ends were cut back, 5 bases at V and 2 bases at J, with 15 bases in the middle. CDR1 is SGHDT, CDR2 YYEEEE, per germline. The CDR3 reads CASSLRTGLTDTQYF. In DNA, the CDR3 is TGTGCCAGCAGTTTGCGGACCGGGCTCACAGATACGCAGTATTTT.

The V gene is TRBV5-4, the J gene TRBJ2-5, with a weak D call TRBD1 (5 bases). Germline-derived CDR1 and CDR2 are SGHNT and YYREEE (reference sequence). Trimming removed 2 bases from V and 3 bases from J, with 14 bases in between. This CDR3 has 15 residues. CDR3 sequence: CASSFSRVKEETQYF. The CDR3 bases are TGTGCCAGCAGCTTCTCCAGGGTAAAGGAAGAGACCCAGTACTTC. The entire variable domain, with the rest obtained from reference TRBV5-4 and TRBJ2-5, is as follows: ETGVTQSPTHLIKTRGQQVTLRCSSQSGHNTVSWYQQALGQGPQFIFQYYREEENGRGNFPPRFSGLQFPNYSSELNVNALELDDSALYLCASSFSRVKEETQYFGPGTRLLVL.

In this sample, this clone turned up once. The chain combines TRBV18 with TRBJ2-6; 8 bases agree with TRBD1. The CDR3 length is 18 residues. V gave up 3 bases and J gave up 2 bases; unmatched junction bases: 9. Germline V CDR1 and CDR2: KGHSH, LQKENI. CDR3 in amino acids: CASSPPTGAVTGANVLTF. The CDR3 nucleotides read TGTGCCAGCTCACCTCCGACAGGGGCGGTGACTGGGGCCAACGTCCTGACTTTC.

CDR3 loop: CASSPTPSGGYEQYF. The CDR3 nucleotides are TGTGCCAGCAGTCCGACTCCGTCAGGGGGATACGAGCAGTACTTC. This chain uses TRBV28 with TRBJ2-7; the match to TRBD1 covers 7 bases. This CDR3 comprises 15 residues. Unmatched junction bases numbered 11, after V lost 5 bases and J lost 4 bases. The germline CDR1 and CDR2 sequences are MDHEN and SYDVKM.

The CDR3, as DNA: TGTGCCAGCAGCTTGGTACGCATCACAGATACGCAGTATTTT. It specifies CASSLVRITDTQYF. The gene calls are TRBV5-8 and TRBJ2-3; D gene ambiguous. Germline V gives CDR1 SGHTS, CDR2 YDEGEE. V lost 0 bases and J 2 bases, leaving 7 bases between the germline ends. CDR3 length: 14 residues.

The chain recombines TRBV19 with TRBJ2-1; D is perhaps TRBD2 (5 bases). Trimming left V 4 bases short and J 6 bases short, with 13 bases between. The CDR3 length is 14 residues. Germline values: CDR1 LNHDA, CDR2 SQIVND (reference sequence). Here the CDR3 DNA reads TGTGCCAGTAGTAACGGACTCGACCGCAATGAGCAGTTCTTC. Amino acids: CASSNGLDRNEQFF.

This chain links TRBV5-8 with TRBJ2-4; 8 nucleotides align to TRBD1. The ends lost 4 bases at V and 8 bases at J; junction bases unmatched: 8. Germline V CDR1 and CDR2: SGHTS, YDEGEE. The CDR3 covers 14 residues. DNA of the CDR3: TGTGCCAGCAGCCGGACAGGGATGTCGGACATTCAGTACTTC. This codes for CASSRTGMSDIQYF.

The CDR3 is CASSTSEGRNYGYTF. The CDR3 DNA reads TGTGCCAGCAGCACCTCCGAGGGACGTAACTATGGCTACACCTTC. The rearrangement uses TRBV6-5 and TRBJ1-2, with a weak D call TRBD1 (5 bases). This CDR3 is built from 15 residues. Looked up from germline, CDR1 is MNHEY and CDR2 is SVGAGI. V lost 6 bases and J lost 1, with 15 bases in between.

This clone was observed once. The rearrangement joins TRBV19 to TRBJ1-6; D is unclear. The V end lost 7 bases, the J end lost 0 bases, and 10 bases lay between the germline ends. From germline, CDR1 is LNHDA and CDR2 SQIVND (reference sequence). The CDR3 runs 15 residues. The CDR3 spells CASTFQTSYNSPLHF. CDR3 bases: TGTGCCAGTACCTTTCAAACCTCCTATAATTCACCCCTCCACTTT.

The chain links TRBV9 to TRBJ1-1; tentative D call: TRBD1 (5 bases). The CDR3 contains 14 residues. With 4 bases removed from V and 8 bases from J, the gap between germline ends came to 18 bases. The V gene's germline CDR1 is SGDLS and CDR2 YYNGEE. Here the CDR3 DNA reads TGTGCCAGCAGCCCGGGACGGATGATAGGGGAAGCTTTCTTT. Translating it yields CASSPGRMIGEAFF.

The chain uses TRBV11-2 and TRBJ2-5, with TRBD1 matching 9 bases. Germline V gives CDR1 SGHAT, CDR2 FQNNGV. The CDR3 runs to 13 residues. V lost 4 bases and J lost 5; bases outside the gene matches: 2. The CDR3 reads CASSSQGAETQYF. As DNA, the CDR3 is TGTGCCAGCAGCTCACAGGGGGCTGAGACCCAGTACTTC.

To note about this clone: This specimen includes other DNA sequences encoding the same CDR3. V gene TRBV11-2 combines with J gene TRBJ1-5, with TRBD1 identical over 7 bases. The CDR3 has 15 residues. The junction had 3 bases not matched to a gene; V was cut back by 4 bases and J by 0 bases. Germline V gene lookup returns CDR1 SGHAT and CDR2 FQNNGV. The CDR3 loop is CASSSGQYSNQPQHF. The CDR3 DNA is TGTGCCAGCAGCTCGGGACAGTATAGCAATCAGCCCCAGCATTTT.

The V gene is TRBV7-2, the J gene TRBJ1-2; TRBD1 aligns across 7 bases. Looked up from germline, CDR1 is SGHTA and CDR2 is FQGNSA. J was trimmed by 3 bases and V by 2 bases; bases with no gene match: 6. CDR3 length equals 15 residues. CDR3 region: CASSLRGQGYYGYTF. The CDR3 DNA reads TGTGCCAGCAGCTTAAGGGGGCAGGGGTACTATGGCTACACCTTC. The full variable domain, completed using reference TRBV7-2 and TRBJ1-2, is GAGVSQSPSNKVTEKGKDVELRCDPISGHTALYWYRQSLGQGLEFLIYFQGNSAPDKSGLPSDRFSAERTGGSVSTLTIQRTQQEDSAVYLCASSLRGQGYYGYTFGSGTRLTVV.

The chain is built from TRBV5-4 and TRBJ2-5; 14 nucleotides match TRBD2. Trimming at V came to 4 bases and at J to 6 bases, leaving 11 bases not matched to a gene. Germline loops: CDR1 SGHNT, CDR2 YYREEE (reference sequence). The CDR3 contains 17 residues. CDR3 sequence: CASSVSGTSGSRQTQYF. Written as DNA, the CDR3 is TGTGCCAGCAGCGTATCCGGGACTAGCGGGAGTAGACAGACCCAGTACTTC.

The chain is built from TRBV7-8 and TRBJ1-1, with D uncertain. Deletions cut 5 bases from V and 8 bases from J, with 15 bases between. This CDR3 contains 13 residues. Germline V gene lookup returns CDR1 SGHVS and CDR2 FQNEAQ. CDR3 loop: CASSPREGAEAFF. Here the CDR3 DNA reads TGTGCCAGCAGCCCGAGGGAAGGAGCGGAAGCTTTCTTT.

V gene TRBV27 combines with J gene TRBJ1-5, with 7 bases that match TRBD1. V lost 5 bases and J lost 9; bases outside the gene matches: 19. Germline CDR1 and CDR2: MNHEY and SMNVEV (reference sequence). The CDR3 spans 17 residues. The CDR3 sequence: CASSPSGTALIGRPQHF. In nucleotides, the CDR3 is TGTGCCAGCAGTCCCTCCGGGACAGCTCTAATAGGACGGCCCCAGCATTTT.

The rearrangement uses TRBV19 and TRBJ2-1; no firm D call. CDR1 and CDR2 (germline): LNHDA, SQIVND (reference sequence). Deletions cut 5 bases from V and 7 bases from J, with 15 bases between. The CDR3 length is 14 residues. The CDR3 nucleotides read TGTGCCAGTAGTCGGGCCCTAGGTAGGAATGAGCAGTTCTTC. Protein sequence: CASSRALGRNEQFF.

The CDR3 sequence: CASSLQGYNSPLHF. In DNA, the CDR3 is TGTGCCAGCAGTTTACAGGGGTATAATTCACCCCTCCACTTT. The chain uses TRBV11-2 and TRBJ1-6, with 7 bases matching TRBD1. Germline assignment: CDR1 SGHAT and CDR2 FQNNGV. The CDR3 length is 14 residues. Losses at the gene ends were 6 bases for V and 4 bases for J; bases not matched to a gene: 3.

The CDR3 loop is CASSQTGVYEQYF. The DNA of the CDR3 is TGCGCCAGCAGCCAGACAGGGGTCTACGAGCAGTACTTC. The V and J genes are TRBV5-1 and TRBJ2-7; TRBD1 aligns across 8 bases. The CDR3 has 13 amino acids. The junction had 3 bases not matched to a gene; V was cut back by 4 bases and J by 3 bases. The germline V gene has CDR1 SGHRS and CDR2 YFSETQ.

About this clone: This same CDR3 is encoded by further DNA sequences in the sample. The genes are TRBV5-1 and TRBJ1-1; 7 nucleotides agree with TRBD1. J gave up 0 bases and V 0 bases, and 2 bases lay outside the gene matches. CDR1 and CDR2 from the germline V gene are SGHRS and YFSETQ. The CDR3 is 15 residues long. Here the CDR3 reads CASSLAGTVNTEAFF. In DNA form, the CDR3 reads TGCGCCAGCAGCTTGGCCGGGACAGTGAACACTGAAGCTTTCTTT.